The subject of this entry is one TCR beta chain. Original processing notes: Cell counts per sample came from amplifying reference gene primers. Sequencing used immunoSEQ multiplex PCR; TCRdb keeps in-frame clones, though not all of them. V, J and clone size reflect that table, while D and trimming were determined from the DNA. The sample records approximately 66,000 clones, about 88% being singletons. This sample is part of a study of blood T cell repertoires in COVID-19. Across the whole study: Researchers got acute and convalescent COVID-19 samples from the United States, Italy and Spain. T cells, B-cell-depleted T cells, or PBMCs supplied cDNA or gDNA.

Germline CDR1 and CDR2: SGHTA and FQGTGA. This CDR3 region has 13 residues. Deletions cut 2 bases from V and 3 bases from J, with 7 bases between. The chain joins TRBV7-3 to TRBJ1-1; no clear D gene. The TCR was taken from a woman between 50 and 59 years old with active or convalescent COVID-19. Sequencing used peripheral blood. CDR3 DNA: TGTGCCAGCAGCTTAGAGCGGGACACTGAAGCTTTCTTT. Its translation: CASSLERDTEAFF.